This is a list of T cell receptor beta chains from one sample in a study of cytomegalovirus exposure and HLA in healthy donors. Using immunoSEQ multiplex PCR, the repertoire was profiled, and TCRdb retains in-frame clones only, with some absent. The data hold about 130,000 clones, with 82% observed a single time. Input material: PBMCs. Every receptor here comes from a boy between 10 and 17 years old in good health and CMV-seronegative. Both conserved end residues are part of each CDR3. The D gene is left open where the match is weak. For some rows the clone size is stated as once, few or many, or as a class when expanded; others skip it.

- TRBJ2-7 - TRBV7-2 CASSSRQSSYEQYF TGTGCCAGCAGCTCCCGACAGAGCTCCTACGAGCAGTACTTC
- TRBJ2-7 TRBD2 TRBV5-4 CASSLELTSAGYEQYF TGTGCCAGCAGCTTGGAGTTGACTAGCGCCGGCTACGAGCAGTACTTC
- TRBJ1-5 - TRBV6-5 CASSYGTGLGYQPQHF TGTGCCAGCAGTTACGGCACAGGCTTAGGCTATCAGCCCCAGCATTTT
- TRBJ2-3 TRBD1 TRBV7-7 CASSSGQGPDTQYF TGTGCCAGCAGCTCCGGACAGGGACCAGATACGCAGTATTTT
once TRBJ2-7 TRBD1 TRBV30 CAWSPGQGYHEQYF TGTGCCTGGAGTCCGGGACAGGGTTACCACGAGCAGTACTTC
- TRBJ1-1 - TRBV29-1 CSVEDWGPSGTEAFF TGCAGCGTTGAAGATTGGGGGCCCTCCGGAACTGAAGCTTTCTTT
- TRBJ2-1 TRBD2 TRBV4-1 CASSQDGTSGDPYNEQFF TGCGCCAGCAGCCAAGATGGGACTAGCGGAGATCCTTACAATGAGCAGTTCTTC
once TRBJ2-4 - TRBV6-1 CASSEVGTRGDIQYF TGTGCCAGCAGTGAAGTAGGGACTCGAGGGGACATTCAGTACTTC
- TRBJ1-6 - TRBV13 CASRLRNSPLHF TGTGCCAGCAGGCTACGAAATTCACCCCTCCACTTT
once TRBJ1-4 - TRBV25-1 CASSDPGGGEKLFF TGTGCCAGCAGTGACCCGGGGGGTGGTGAAAAACTGTTTTTT
- TRBJ1-2 - TRBV29-1 CSVLFGDYGYTF TGCAGCGTTCTATTCGGGGACTATGGCTACACCTTC
- TRBJ2-3 TRBD2 TRBV19 CASSIGTPGGDTQYF TGTGCCAGTAGTATCGGGACCCCGGGGGGAGATACGCAGTATTTT
- TRBJ1-5 TRBD1 TRBV10-3 CAIREGASNQPQHF TGTGCCATCAGGGAGGGGGCAAGTAATCAGCCCCAGCATTTT
- TRBJ2-5 TRBD2 TRBV5-4 CASSLGGAGGPGETQYF TGTGCCAGCAGCTTAGGAGGGGCGGGAGGGCCTGGAGAGACCCAGTACTTC
- TRBJ2-3 - TRBV7-2 CASSPWGQADTQYF TGTGCCAGCAGCCCGTGGGGCCAGGCGGATACGCAGTATTTT
- TRBJ1-6 TRBD1 TRBV4-1 CASSQATGGIVTSPLHF TGCGCCAGCAGCCAAGCAACAGGGGGCATAGTAACTTCACCCCTCCACTTT
- TRBJ2-3 - TRBV1 CTSSHGSGSTDTQYF TGCACCAGCAGCCATGGAAGCGGGAGCACAGATACGCAGTATTTT
- TRBJ2-3 TRBD2 TRBV5-6 CASSSASGDTPTDTQYF TGTGCCAGCAGCTCTGCTAGCGGCGACACACCCACAGATACGCAGTATTTT
once TRBJ1-1 - TRBV11-2 CASRPPGGNTEAFF TGCGCCAGCCGCCCCCCCGGGGGGAACACTGAAGCTTTCTTT
- TRBJ1-2 TRBD1 TRBV11-2 CASSAGGQGYGYTF TGTGCCAGCAGCGCAGGGGGACAGGGCTATGGCTACACCTTC
- TRBJ2-3 - TRBV4-3 CASSQERGITDTQYF TGCGCCAGCAGCCAAGAACGAGGGATAACAGATACGCAGTATTTT
- TRBJ2-5 - TRBV4-2 CASSQGLVGETQYF TGTGCCAGCAGCCAAGGACTAGTTGGAGAGACCCAGTACTTC
- TRBJ2-7 TRBD2 TRBV7-2 CASSLDSAVSGSAKQYF TGTGCCAGCAGCTTAGATTCCGCTGTTAGCGGGAGTGCAAAGCAGTACTTC
- TRBJ2-1 - TRBV7-9 CASSLGSSYNEQFF TGTGCCAGCAGCTTAGGGAGCTCCTACAATGAGCAGTTCTTC
- TRBJ2-3 - TRBV6-1 CASRTLASTDTQYF TGTGCCAGCAGGACTCTAGCCAGCACAGATACGCAGTATTTT
- TRBJ1-1 TRBD1 TRBV7-9 CASNKDRSNTEAFF TGTGCCAGCAATAAGGACAGGTCGAACACTGAAGCTTTCTTT
once TRBJ2-7 TRBD1 TRBV2 CASIGTGGYEQYF TGTGCCAGCATCGGGACAGGGGGGTACGAGCAGTACTTC
- TRBJ2-7 TRBD2 TRBV19 CASSRLAGEGEQYF TGTGCCAGTAGTAGGCTAGCGGGAGAGGGCGAGCAGTACTTC
- TRBJ1-2 TRBD1 TRBV4-3 CASSPSRDSNSANYGYTF TGCGCCAGCAGCCCTTCGAGGGACAGTAATTCAGCTAACTATGGCTACACCTTC
- TRBJ2-2 - TRBV11-2 CASSPWAGNTGELFF TGTGCCAGCAGCCCTTGGGCAGGGAACACCGGGGAGCTGTTTTTT
- TRBJ2-6 - TRBV5-1 CASSLVPGTSGANVLTF TGCGCCAGCAGCTTGGTGCCGGGGACATCCGGGGCCAACGTCCTGACTTTC
- TRBJ2-7 - TRBV11-2 CASSLSPSSYEQYF TGTGCCAGCAGCTTATCCCCGAGCTCCTACGAGCAGTACTTC
- TRBJ2-7 - TRBV14 CASSQTEVYYYEQYF TGTGCCAGCAGCCAAACGGAGGTATATTACTACGAGCAGTACTTC
- TRBJ1-2 - TRBV30 CAWSVRRGIEFGYTF TGTGCCTGGAGTGTACGGAGGGGAATTGAATTTGGCTACACCTTC
- TRBJ1-1 - TRBV5-4 CASSLAQGLNTEAFF TGTGCCAGCAGCTTGGCTCAGGGTTTGAACACTGAAGCTTTCTTT
- TRBJ2-5 TRBD2 TRBV5-1 CASCTAGEETQYF TGCGCCAGCTGTACAGCGGGAGAAGAGACCCAGTACTTC
- TRBJ1-2 TRBD1 TRBV29-1 CSVERQGGRGYGYTF TGCAGCGTTGAACGGCAGGGGGGCAGGGGCTATGGCTACACCTTC
- TRBJ2-5 - TRBV6-1 CASIRQAKETQYF TGTGCCAGCATTCGACAGGCCAAAGAGACCCAGTACTTC
once TRBJ2-5 - TRBV6-4 CASSDSYALLAETQYF TGTGCCAGCAGTGACTCGTACGCGTTACTTGCGGAGACCCAGTACTTC
few TRBJ2-2 - TRBV30 CAWSHSLGELFF TGTGCCTGGAGCCATTCATTGGGGGAGCTGTTTTTT